The 10 T cell receptor beta chains in this list originate from one sample, sequenced in a study of control samples from healthy donors and cancer patients. TCRdb's table, derived via immunoSEQ multiplex PCR, lists solely in-frame clones and lacks some. The sample comprises 54,000 or so clones, around 95% of which are singletons, and 2.4% rests with the top ten. Sequenced sample: blood. These receptors came from a young man in good health.

The chain combines TRBV5-4 with TRBJ1-3; TRBD1 matches at 10 bases. J lost 6 bases, V lost 4 bases, and 7 bases had no gene match. Germline loops: CDR1 SGHNT, CDR2 YYREEE (reference sequence). The CDR3 contains 15 residues. This CDR3 is CASSTPDRGTNTIYF. CDR3 coding DNA: TGTGCCAGCAGCACACCGGACAGGGGGACAAACACCATATATTTT.

The chain has TRBV9 and TRBJ1-1, with 8 nucleotides matching TRBD1. Trimming removed 4 bases from V and 1 base from J; junction bases left unmatched: 3. Germline V lookup: CDR1 SGDLS, CDR2 YYNGEE. CDR3 length: 14 residues. CDR3 sequence reads: CASSPGQGNTEAFF. Here the CDR3 DNA reads TGTGCCAGCAGCCCTGGACAGGGGAACACTGAAGCTTTCTTT.

In nucleotides, the CDR3 is TGTGCCAGCAGTTTAGGGCAGGGGGGGTCCTACGAGCAGTACTTC. Translation: CASSLGQGGSYEQYF. The genes are TRBV27 and TRBJ2-7; D may be TRBD1 or TRBD2 (7 bases each). This CDR3 is built from 15 residues. V lost 2 bases and J 1 base, leaving 12 bases between the germline ends. Germline V gene sequence: CDR1 MNHEY, CDR2 SMNVEV (reference sequence).

This sequence joins TRBV11-2 and TRBJ1-2; D gene ambiguous. Germline V gene data show CDR1 as SGHAT and CDR2 as FQNNGV. CDR3 size: 14 residues. Trimming cost V 0 bases and J 4 bases, with 9 bases left between them. Here the CDR3 reads CASSLEAGSYGYTF. For the CDR3, the DNA is TGTGCCAGCAGCTTAGAGGCGGGGTCCTATGGCTACACCTTC.

The V call is TRBV19, the J call TRBJ2-5, with 7 bases that match TRBD1. The CDR3 covers 14 residues. CDR1 is LNHDA, CDR2 SQIVND, per germline (reference sequence). V lost 1 base and J lost 5; bases outside the gene matches: 4. The CDR3 nucleotides read TGTGCCAGTAGTATAGCAGGGGGTGGGGAGACCCAGTACTTC. The encoded protein is CASSIAGGGETQYF.

V and J are TRBV30 and TRBJ1-2; perhaps TRBD1 as D (6 bases). CDR3 length equals 12 residues. Germline-derived CDR1 and CDR2 are GTSNPN and SVGIG (reference sequence). The ends were cut back, 4 bases at V and 6 bases at J, with 12 bases in the middle. CDR3 loop: CAWTQGSNGYTF. CDR3 bases: TGTGCCTGGACCCAGGGGAGTAATGGCTACACCTTC.

This clone was observed once. The chain combines TRBV10-3 with TRBJ2-3; the D is unclear. This CDR3 has 15 amino acids. Deletions cut 7 bases from V and 0 bases from J, with 14 bases between. CDR1 and CDR2 (germline): ENHRY, SYGVKD. Here the CDR3 reads CAINPQETSTDTQYF. CDR3 sequence (DNA): TGTGCCATCAATCCTCAGGAAACCAGCACAGATACGCAGTATTTT.

The CDR3 here is CASSIRGQGATNEKLFF. Here the CDR3 DNA reads TGTGCCAGTAGTATAAGGGGACAGGGGGCAACTAATGAAAAACTGTTTTTT. The rearrangement uses TRBV19 and TRBJ1-4; 11 bases line up with TRBD1. Germline V gene lookup returns CDR1 LNHDA and CDR2 SQIVND (reference sequence). CDR3 size: 17 residues. Trimming removed 2 bases from V and 0 bases from J; junction bases left unmatched: 2.

In this sample, this clone turned up once. The J gene is TRBJ2-2, the V gene TRBV7-6, with TRBD2 matching 14 bases. Germline V CDR1 and CDR2: SGHVS, FNYEAQ. V shed 6 bases and J 6 bases; nucleotides not matched to a gene: 3. This CDR3 has 15 amino acids. The CDR3 DNA reads as TGTGCCAGCAGGGAGACTAGCGGGAGGGCCGGGGAGCTGTTTTTT. Its translation is CASRETSGRAGELFF. Full variable domain (remainder filled in from reference TRBV7-6 and TRBJ2-2): GAGVSQSPRYKVTKRGQDVALRCDPISGHVSLYWYRQALGQGPEFLTYFNYEAQQDKSGLPNDRFSAERPEGSISTLTIQRTEQRDSAMYRCASRETSGRAGELFFGEGSRLTVL.

The V and J genes are TRBV18 and TRBJ2-1, with 14 bases matching TRBD2. V shed 1 base, J shed 5 bases, and the junction held 4 bases outside the gene matches. This CDR3 comprises 17 residues. Looked up from germline, CDR1 is KGHSH and CDR2 is LQKENI. The CDR3 bases are TGTGCCAGCTCACCACGACTAGCGGGAGGGCCTAACAATGAGCAGTTCTTC. Its protein product is CASSPRLAGGPNNEQFF.